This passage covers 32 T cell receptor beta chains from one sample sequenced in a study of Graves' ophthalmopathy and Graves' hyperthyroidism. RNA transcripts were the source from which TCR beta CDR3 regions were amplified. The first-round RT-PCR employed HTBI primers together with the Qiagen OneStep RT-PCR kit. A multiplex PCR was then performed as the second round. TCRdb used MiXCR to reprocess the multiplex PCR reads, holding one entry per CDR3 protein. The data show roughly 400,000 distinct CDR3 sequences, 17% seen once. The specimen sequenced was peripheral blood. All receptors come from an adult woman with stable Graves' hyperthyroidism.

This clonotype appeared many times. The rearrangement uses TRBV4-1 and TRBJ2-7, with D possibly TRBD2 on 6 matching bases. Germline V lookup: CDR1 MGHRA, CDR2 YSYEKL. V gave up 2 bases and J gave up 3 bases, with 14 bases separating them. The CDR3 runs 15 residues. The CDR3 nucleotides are TGCGCCAGCAGCCAAACGGACACGGGACTCTACGAGCAGTACTTC. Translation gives CASSQTDTGLYEQYF.

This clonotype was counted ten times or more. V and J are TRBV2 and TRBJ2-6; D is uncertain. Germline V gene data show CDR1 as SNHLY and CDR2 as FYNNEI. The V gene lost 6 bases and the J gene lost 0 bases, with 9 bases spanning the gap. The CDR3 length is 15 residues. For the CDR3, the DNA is TGTGCCAGCAGGGGTTGGGGCTCTGGGGCCAACGTCCTGACTTTC. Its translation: CASRGWGSGANVLTF.

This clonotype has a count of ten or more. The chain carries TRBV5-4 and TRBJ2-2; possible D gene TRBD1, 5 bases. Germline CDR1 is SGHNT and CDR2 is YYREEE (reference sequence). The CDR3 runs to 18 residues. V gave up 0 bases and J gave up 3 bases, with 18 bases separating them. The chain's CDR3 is CASSLEGRVFVHTGELFF. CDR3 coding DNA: TGTGCCAGCAGCTTGGAGGGCAGGGTCTTTGTTCACACCGGGGAGCTGTTTTTT.

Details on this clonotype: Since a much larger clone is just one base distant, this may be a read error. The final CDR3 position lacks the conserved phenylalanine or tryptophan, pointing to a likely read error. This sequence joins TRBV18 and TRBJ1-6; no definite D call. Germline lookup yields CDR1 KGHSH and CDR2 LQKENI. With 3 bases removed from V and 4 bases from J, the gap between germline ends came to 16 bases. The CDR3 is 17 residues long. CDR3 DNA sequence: TGTGCCAGCTCACCGGACGCTGGACGTTCGTATAATTCACCCCTCCACCTT. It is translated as CASSPDAGRSYNSPLHL.

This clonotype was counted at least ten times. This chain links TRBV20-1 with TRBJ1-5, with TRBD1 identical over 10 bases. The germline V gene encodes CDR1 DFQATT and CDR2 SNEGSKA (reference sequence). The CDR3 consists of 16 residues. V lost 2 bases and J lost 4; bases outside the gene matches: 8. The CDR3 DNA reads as TGCAGTGCTAGACTGACCGGGACAGGGGTAAATCAGCCCCAGCATTTT. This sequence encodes CSARLTGTGVNQPQHF.

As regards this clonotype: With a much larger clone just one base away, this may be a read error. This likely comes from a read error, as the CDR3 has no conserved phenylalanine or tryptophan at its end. CDR3 loop: CAGRRRTASSYEQYY. The CDR3 bases are TGTGCCGGCAGACGAAGGACAGCAAGCTCCTACGAGCAGTACTAC. V gene TRBV28 combines with J gene TRBJ2-7, with a weak D call TRBD1 (6 bases). The CDR3 covers 15 residues. Germline CDR1 is MDHEN and CDR2 is SYDVKM.

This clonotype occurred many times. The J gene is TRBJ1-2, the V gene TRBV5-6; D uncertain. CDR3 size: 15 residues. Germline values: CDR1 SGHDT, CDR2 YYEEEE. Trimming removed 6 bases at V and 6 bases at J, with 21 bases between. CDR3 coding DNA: TGTGCCAGCACCGGAGGTCCGGTAGGGAGCAATGGCTACACCTTC. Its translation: CASTGGPVGSNGYTF. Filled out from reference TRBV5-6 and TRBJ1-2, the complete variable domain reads DAGVTQSPTHLIKTRGQQVTLRCSPKSGHDTVSWYQQALGQGPQFIFQYYEEEERQRGNFPDRFSGHQFPNYSSELNVNALLLGDSALYLCASTGGPVGSNGYTFGSGTRLTVV.

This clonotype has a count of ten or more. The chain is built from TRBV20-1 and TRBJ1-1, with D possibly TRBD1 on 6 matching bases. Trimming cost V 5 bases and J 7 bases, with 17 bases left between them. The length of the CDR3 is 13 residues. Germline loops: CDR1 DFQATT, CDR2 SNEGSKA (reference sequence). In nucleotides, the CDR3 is TGCAGTGCTGCCGAAGGGGGTGGGGGTGAAGCTTTCTTT. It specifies CSAAEGGGGEAFF.

CDR3 amino acids: CASSLLAGKANEQFF. CDR3 DNA: TGTGCCAGCAGCTTACTAGCGGGGAAAGCCAATGAGCAGTTCTTC. This chain connects TRBV11-2 to TRBJ2-1, with 9 bases that match TRBD2. Germline trimming cut 2 bases from V and 6 bases from J; bases unmatched to any gene: 5. The germline CDR1 and CDR2 sequences are SGHAT and FQNNGV. CDR3 length: 15 residues.

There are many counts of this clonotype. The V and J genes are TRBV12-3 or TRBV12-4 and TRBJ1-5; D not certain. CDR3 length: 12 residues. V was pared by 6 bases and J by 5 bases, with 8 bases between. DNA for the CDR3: TGTGCCAGCAGCCAAGGGCATCAGCCCCAGCATTTT. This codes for CASSQGHQPQHF.

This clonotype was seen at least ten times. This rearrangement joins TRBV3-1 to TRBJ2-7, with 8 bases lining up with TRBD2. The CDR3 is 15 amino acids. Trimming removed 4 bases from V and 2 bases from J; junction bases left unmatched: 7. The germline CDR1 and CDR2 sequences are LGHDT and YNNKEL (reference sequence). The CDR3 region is CASSRGLAGTYEQYF. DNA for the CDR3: TGTGCCAGCAGCCGTGGACTAGCAGGTACCTACGAGCAGTACTTC.

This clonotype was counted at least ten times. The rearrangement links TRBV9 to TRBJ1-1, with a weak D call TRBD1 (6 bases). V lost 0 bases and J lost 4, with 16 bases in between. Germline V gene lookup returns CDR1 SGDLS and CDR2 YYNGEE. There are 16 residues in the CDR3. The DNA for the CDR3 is TGTGCCAGCAGCGTAGGGAGTGGGGGGCTTGGCACTGAAGCTTTCTTT. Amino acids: CASSVGSGGLGTEAFF.

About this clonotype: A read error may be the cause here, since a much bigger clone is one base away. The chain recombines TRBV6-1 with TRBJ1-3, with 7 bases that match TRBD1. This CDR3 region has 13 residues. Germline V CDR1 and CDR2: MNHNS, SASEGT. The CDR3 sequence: CASRGTVGNTTYF. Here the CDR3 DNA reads TGTGCCAGCAGGGGGACAGTAGGAAACACCACATATTTT.

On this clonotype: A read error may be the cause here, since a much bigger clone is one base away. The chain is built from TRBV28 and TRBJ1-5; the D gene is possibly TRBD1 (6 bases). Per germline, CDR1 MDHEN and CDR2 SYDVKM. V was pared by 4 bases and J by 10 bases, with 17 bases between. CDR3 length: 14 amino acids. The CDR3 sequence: CASSSHRVSHPQHF. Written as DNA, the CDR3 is TGTGCCAGCAGTTCACACAGGGTTAGTCATCCCCAGCATTTT.

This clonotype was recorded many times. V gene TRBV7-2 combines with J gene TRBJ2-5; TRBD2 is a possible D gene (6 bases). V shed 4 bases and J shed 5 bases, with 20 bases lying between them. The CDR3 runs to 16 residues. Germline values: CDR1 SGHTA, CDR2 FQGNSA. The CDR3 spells CASSYHLDLATETQYF. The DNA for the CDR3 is TGTGCCAGCAGCTATCATCTTGATCTAGCGACGGAGACCCAGTACTTC.

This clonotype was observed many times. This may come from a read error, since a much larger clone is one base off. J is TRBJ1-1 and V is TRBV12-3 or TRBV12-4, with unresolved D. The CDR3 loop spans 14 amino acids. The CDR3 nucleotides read TGTGCCAGCAGTATAGAAGGGATCCGCACTGAAGCTTGCTTT. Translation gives CASSIEGIRTEACF.

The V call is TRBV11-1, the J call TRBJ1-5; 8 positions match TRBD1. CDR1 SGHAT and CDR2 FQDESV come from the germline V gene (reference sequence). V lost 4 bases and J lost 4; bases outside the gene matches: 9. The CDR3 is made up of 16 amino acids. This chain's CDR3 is CASSSTTGALNQPQHF. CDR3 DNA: TGTGCCAGCAGCTCGACGACAGGGGCTTTGAATCAGCCCCAGCATTTT.

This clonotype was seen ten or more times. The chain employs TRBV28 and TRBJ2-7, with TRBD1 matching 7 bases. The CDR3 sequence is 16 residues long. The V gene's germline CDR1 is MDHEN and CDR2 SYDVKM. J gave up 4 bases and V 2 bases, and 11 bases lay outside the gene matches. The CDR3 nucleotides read TGTGCCAGCAGTTTACCCCCTCGACAGGGAAATTACGAGCAGTACTTC. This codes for CASSLPPRQGNYEQYF.

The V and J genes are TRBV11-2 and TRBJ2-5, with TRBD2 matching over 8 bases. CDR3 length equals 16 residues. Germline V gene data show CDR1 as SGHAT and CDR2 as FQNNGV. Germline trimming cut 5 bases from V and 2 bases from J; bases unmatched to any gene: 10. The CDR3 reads CASSPLGAGGQETQYF. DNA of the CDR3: TGTGCCAGCAGCCCCCTGGGCGCGGGAGGTCAAGAGACCCAGTACTTC.

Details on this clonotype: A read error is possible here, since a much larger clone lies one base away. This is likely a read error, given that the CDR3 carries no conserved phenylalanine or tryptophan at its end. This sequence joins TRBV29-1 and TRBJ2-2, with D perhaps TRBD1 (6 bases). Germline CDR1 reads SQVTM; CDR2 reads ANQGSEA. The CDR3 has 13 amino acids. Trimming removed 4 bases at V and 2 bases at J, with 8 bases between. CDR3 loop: CSVGDINTGELFV. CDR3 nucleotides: TGCAGCGTTGGGGACATAAACACCGGGGAGCTGTTTGTT.

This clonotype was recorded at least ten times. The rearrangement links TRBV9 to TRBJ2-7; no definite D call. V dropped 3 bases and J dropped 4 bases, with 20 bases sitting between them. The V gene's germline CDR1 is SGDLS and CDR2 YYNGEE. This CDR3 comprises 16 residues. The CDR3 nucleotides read TGTGCCAGCAGCGCATCCCCGTCGGGCCACTCTTACGAGCAGTACTTC. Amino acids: CASSASPSGHSYEQYF.

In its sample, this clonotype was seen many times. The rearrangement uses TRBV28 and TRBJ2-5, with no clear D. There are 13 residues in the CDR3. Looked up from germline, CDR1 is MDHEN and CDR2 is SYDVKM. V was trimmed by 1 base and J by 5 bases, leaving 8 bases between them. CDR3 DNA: TGTGCCAGCAGTTTATATCAGCTGGAGACCCAGTACTTC. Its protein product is CASSLYQLETQYF.

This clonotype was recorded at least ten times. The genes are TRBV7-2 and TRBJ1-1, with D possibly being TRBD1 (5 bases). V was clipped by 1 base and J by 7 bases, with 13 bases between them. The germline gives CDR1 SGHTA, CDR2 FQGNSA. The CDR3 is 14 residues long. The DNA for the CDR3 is TGTGCCAGCAGCTTAGAATGGCAGGGAGGTGAAGCTTTCTTT. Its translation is CASSLEWQGGEAFF.

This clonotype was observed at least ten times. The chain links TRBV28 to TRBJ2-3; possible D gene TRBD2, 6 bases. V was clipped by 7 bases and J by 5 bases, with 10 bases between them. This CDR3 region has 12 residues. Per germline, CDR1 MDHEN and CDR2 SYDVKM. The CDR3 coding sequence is TGTGCCAGCACCCGGAGGGGAGATACGCAGTATTTT. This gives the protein CASTRRGDTQYF.

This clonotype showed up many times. CDR3 loop: CASSPAGVQETQYF. The CDR3 nucleotides read TGTGCCAGCAGCCCCGCCGGGGTTCAAGAGACCCAGTACTTC. The chain is built from TRBV12-3 or TRBV12-4 and TRBJ2-5, with D perhaps TRBD2 (5 bases). V gave up 6 bases and J gave up 2 bases, with 13 bases separating them. The CDR3 contains 14 residues.

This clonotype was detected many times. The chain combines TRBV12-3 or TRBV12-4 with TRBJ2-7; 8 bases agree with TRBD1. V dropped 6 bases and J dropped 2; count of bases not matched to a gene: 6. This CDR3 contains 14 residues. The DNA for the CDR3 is TGTGCCAGCAGCATGGACAGGGAGGCCTACGAGCAGTACTTC. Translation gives CASSMDREAYEQYF.

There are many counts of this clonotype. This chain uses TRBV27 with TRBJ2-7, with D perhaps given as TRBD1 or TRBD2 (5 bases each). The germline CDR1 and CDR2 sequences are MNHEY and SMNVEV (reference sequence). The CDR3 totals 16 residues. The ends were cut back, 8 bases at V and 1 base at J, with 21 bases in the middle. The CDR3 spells CASGRGVRDGSYEQYF. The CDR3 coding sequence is TGTGCCAGCGGGAGAGGGGTTCGGGACGGTTCCTACGAGCAGTACTTC.

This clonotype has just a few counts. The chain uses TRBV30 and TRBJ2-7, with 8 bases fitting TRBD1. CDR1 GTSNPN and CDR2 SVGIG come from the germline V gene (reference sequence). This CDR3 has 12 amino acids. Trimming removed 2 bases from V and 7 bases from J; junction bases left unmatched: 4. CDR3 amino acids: CAWSQGAGEQYF. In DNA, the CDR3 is TGTGCCTGGAGTCAGGGGGCAGGGGAGCAGTACTTC.

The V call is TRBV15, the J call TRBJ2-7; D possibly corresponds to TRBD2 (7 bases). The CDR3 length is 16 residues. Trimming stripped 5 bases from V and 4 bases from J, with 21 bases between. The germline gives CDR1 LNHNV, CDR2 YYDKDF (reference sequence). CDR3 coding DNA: TGTGCCACCAGCCCCTTAAGGGGGGGTAGGGCGTACGAGCAGTACTTC. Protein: CATSPLRGGRAYEQYF.

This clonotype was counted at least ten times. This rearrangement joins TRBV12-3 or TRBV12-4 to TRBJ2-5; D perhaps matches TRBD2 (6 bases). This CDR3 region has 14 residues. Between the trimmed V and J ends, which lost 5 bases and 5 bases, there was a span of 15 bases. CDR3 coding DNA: TGTGCCAGCAGTCGGCGCGGGGCCTTGGAGACCCAGTACTTC. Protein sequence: CASSRRGALETQYF.

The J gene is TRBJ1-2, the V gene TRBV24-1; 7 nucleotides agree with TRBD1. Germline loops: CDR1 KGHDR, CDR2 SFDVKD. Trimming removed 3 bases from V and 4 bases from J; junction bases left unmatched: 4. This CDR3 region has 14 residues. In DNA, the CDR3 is TGTGCCACCAGTGATAGGGGGCCAATCTATGGCTACACCTTC. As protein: CATSDRGPIYGYTF.

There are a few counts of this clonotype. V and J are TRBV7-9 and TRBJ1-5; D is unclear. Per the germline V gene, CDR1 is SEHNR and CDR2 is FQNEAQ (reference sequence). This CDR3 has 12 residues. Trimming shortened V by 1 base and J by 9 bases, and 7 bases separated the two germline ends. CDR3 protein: CASSLDNGPQHF. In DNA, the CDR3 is TGTGCCAGCAGCTTAGATAATGGGCCCCAGCATTTT.